These 16 T cell receptor beta chains were all obtained from the same sample, sequenced in a study of response to subunit inactivated influenza vaccine. TCRdb fed the RT-PCR reads into MiXCR, producing one record per CDR3 protein. The sample gives around 570,000 distinct CDR3 sequences, around 8% of which show up once; approximately 13% is in the top ten. Sample: PBMCs from blood, taken roughly 24 months after vaccination. Receptors were obtained from a man aged 45 to 70 who received an inactivated influenza vaccine.

J is TRBJ1-6 and V is TRBV10-3, with a possible D match to TRBD1 (6 bases). V dropped 3 bases and J dropped 10 bases, with 10 bases sitting between them. Germline CDR1 is ENHRY and CDR2 is SYGVKD. This CDR3 has 13 residues. Written as DNA, the CDR3 is TGTGCCATCAGTGAACGGACAGAATCACCCCTCCACTTT. Translating it yields CAISERTESPLHF.

This chain uses TRBV7-2 with TRBJ1-2, with D possibly TRBD1 on 6 matching bases. Germline CDR1 reads SGHTA; CDR2 reads FQGNSA. The V gene lost 2 bases and the J gene lost 2 bases, with 12 bases spanning the gap. The CDR3 length is 15 residues. The chain's CDR3 is CASSLRQAANYGYTF. CDR3 coding DNA: TGTGCCAGCAGCTTAAGACAGGCCGCCAACTATGGCTACACCTTC. Variable domain in full (rest from reference TRBV7-2 and TRBJ1-2): GAGVSQSPSNKVTEKGKDVELRCDPISGHTALYWYRQSLGQGLEFLIYFQGNSAPDKSGLPSDRFSAERTGGSVSTLTIQRTQQEDSAVYLCASSLRQAANYGYTFGSGTRLTVV.

This clonotype was picked up many times. The chain is built from TRBV5-1 and TRBJ2-4; 13 bases map to TRBD2. Losses at the gene ends were 4 bases for V and 0 bases for J; bases not matched to a gene: 13. CDR1 SGHRS and CDR2 YFSETQ come from the germline V gene. CDR3 length equals 20 residues. This CDR3 is CASSRTPGLAGQIAKNIQYF. CDR3 bases: TGCGCCAGCAGCCGTACTCCGGGACTAGCGGGGCAAATAGCCAAAAACATTCAGTACTTC.

The chain employs TRBV12-3 or TRBV12-4 and TRBJ1-2, with 7 bases aligning to TRBD1. Trimming removed 6 bases from V and 7 bases from J; junction bases left unmatched: 8. The CDR3 spans 13 residues. In DNA, the CDR3 is TGTGCCAGCAGCTCGACAGGGAAGATTGGCTACACCTTC. Amino acid sequence: CASSSTGKIGYTF.

Ten or more counts support this clonotype. The chain uses TRBV6-5 and TRBJ1-1; no reliable D call. This CDR3 region has 14 residues. Trimming took 4 bases from V and 1 from J, leaving 10 bases between them. In germline, CDR1 is MNHEY, CDR2 SVGAGI. CDR3 nucleotides: TGTGCCAGCAGTTCACCGACTGGGAACACTGAAGCTTTCTTT. Its protein is CASSSPTGNTEAFF.

A word on this clonotype: The junction departs from germline at one end; a sequencing error may be responsible. The genes are TRBV10-3 and TRBJ2-3; TRBD2 matches 9 bases. This CDR3 has 16 residues. Germline V gives CDR1 ENHRY, CDR2 SYGVKD. CDR3 region: CAISGASGTSTDTQYF. The CDR3 region has the DNA TGTGCCATCAGTGGCGCCTCCGGGACTAGCACGGATACGCAGTATTTT.

In its sample, this clonotype was seen a few times. This chain connects TRBV10-3 to TRBJ2-1; 10 nucleotides align to TRBD1. CDR3 length: 14 amino acids. CDR1 ENHRY and CDR2 SYGVKD come from the germline V gene. The junction had 5 bases not matched to a gene; V was cut back by 6 bases and J by 6 bases. In DNA, the CDR3 is TGTGCCATCAGGCCGGGACAGGGGTTCAATGAGCAGTTCTTC. This gives the protein CAIRPGQGFNEQFF.

This clonotype was observed at least ten times. The chain links TRBV30 to TRBJ1-2; D unresolved. Germline CDR1 and CDR2: GTSNPN and SVGIG (reference sequence). V lost 3 bases and J 8 bases, leaving 10 bases between the germline ends. This CDR3 is 11 amino acids long. Here the CDR3 reads CAWRATRGYTF. The CDR3 nucleotides read TGTGCCTGGAGGGCGACGCGGGGCTACACCTTC. Complete variable domain (other parts from reference TRBV30 and TRBJ1-2): SQTIHQWPATLVQPVGSPLSLECTVEGTSNPNLYWYRQAAGRGLQLLFYSVGIGQISSEVPQNLSASRPQDRQFILSSKKLLLSDSGFYLCAWRATRGYTFGSGTRLTVV.

A few counts support this clonotype. The J gene is TRBJ2-1, the V gene TRBV4-2; 9 positions match TRBD2. Per the germline V gene, CDR1 is LGHNA and CDR2 is YNFKEQ. The trim removed 4 bases at V and 2 bases at J, leaving 9 bases unmatched. The CDR3 has 17 amino acids. In DNA form, the CDR3 reads TGTGCCAGCAGCCGAATAGGCGGGGGGGAGGCCTACAATGAGCAGTTCTTC. As protein: CASSRIGGGEAYNEQFF.

This clonotype was recorded a few times. The V and J genes are TRBV25-1 and TRBJ2-7; D may be TRBD1 or TRBD2 (7 bases each). Germline CDR1 reads MGHDK; CDR2 reads SYGVNS. The CDR3 runs 14 residues. V lost 10 bases, J lost 3 bases, and 19 bases lay in between. The CDR3 loop is CATARAGQSYEQYF. CDR3 nucleotide sequence: TGTGCCACAGCCCGAGCGGGACAGAGCTACGAGCAGTACTTC.

This clonotype was picked up a small number of times. CDR3 DNA sequence: TGTGCCAGCAGTTTGACTCCGGGACGCAAGAATTCCTACGAGCAGTACTTC. This gives the protein CASSLTPGRKNSYEQYF. The chain employs TRBV12-3 or TRBV12-4 and TRBJ2-7; perhaps D is TRBD1 or TRBD2 (5 bases each). With 3 bases removed from V and 1 base from J, the gap between germline ends came to 19 bases. The CDR3 is made up of 17 amino acids.

The genes are TRBV12-3 or TRBV12-4 and TRBJ2-3; 11 bases align to TRBD2. The CDR3 spans 13 residues. J was trimmed by 5 bases and V by 6 bases; bases with no gene match: 1. This CDR3 is CASRLAGVDTQYF. Written as DNA, the CDR3 is TGTGCCAGCAGACTAGCGGGAGTAGATACGCAGTATTTT.

The chain joins TRBV7-8 to TRBJ2-3; D unclear. V was clipped by 2 bases and J by 4 bases, with 7 bases between them. This CDR3 is 13 amino acids long. CDR1 SGHVS and CDR2 FQNEAQ come from the germline V gene. CDR3 sequence (DNA): TGTGCCAGCAGCTTAAGCTCACCAGATACGCAGTATTTT. Residues: CASSLSSPDTQYF.

This clonotype has at least ten counts. The chain has TRBV7-2 and TRBJ2-7; D gene uncertain. The CDR3 consists of 13 residues. V dropped 0 bases and J dropped 6 bases, with 9 bases sitting between them. CDR1 SGHTA and CDR2 FQGNSA come from the germline V gene. The CDR3 loop is CASSLAGRTEQYF. The CDR3 region has the DNA TGTGCCAGCAGCTTAGCGGGTAGAACCGAGCAGTACTTC.

The chain links TRBV30 to TRBJ1-1; D uncertain. From germline, CDR1 is GTSNPN and CDR2 SVGIG (reference sequence). Deletions cut 2 bases from V and 1 base from J, with 11 bases between. This CDR3 is 14 amino acids long. DNA for the CDR3: TGTGCCTGGAGTTTAGGACGGGGGAACACTGAAGCTTTCTTT. It specifies CAWSLGRGNTEAFF.

Concerning this clonotype itself: The junction departs from the called germline gene at one end, perhaps through a read error. This rearrangement joins TRBV5-1 to TRBJ2-2; D possibly matches TRBD1 or TRBD2 (5 bases each). From germline, CDR1 is SGHRS and CDR2 YFSETQ. The CDR3 spans 12 residues. The CDR3 nucleotides are TGCGCCAGCAGGGACCAGACCGGGGACCTGTTTTTT. This sequence encodes CASRDQTGDLFF.